A single sample is the source of the 9 T cell receptor beta chains below, sequenced in a study of beta chain features in type 1 diabetes. These receptors are not linked to any known antigen. Study conclusions and caveats: In every one of the four CD4+ subsets, TCRB CDR3s were moderately but significantly shorter in Type 1 diabetes patients.

Expressed TCRB transcripts were sequenced, since all the RNA that had been isolated was reverse transcribed. Clones were read by immunoSEQ multiplex PCR, and TCRdb kept only the in-frame ones, dropping some. The table records some 290,000 clones, roughly 24% of them present only once. Sample: naive CD4+ T cells from blood. The source is a woman under 40 with type 1 diabetes.

The rearrangement links TRBV4-1 to TRBJ1-2; a possible D gene is TRBD1 (5 bases). There are 14 residues in the CDR3. Germline lookup yields CDR1 MGHRA and CDR2 YSYEKL. Trimming pared 4 bases from V and 4 bases from J, leaving 13 bases between. Here the CDR3 reads CASSPERGTYGYTF. CDR3 nucleotide sequence: TGCGCCAGCAGCCCAGAACGGGGGACCTATGGCTACACCTTC.

The chain carries TRBV18 and TRBJ2-5; 8 positions agree with TRBD1. The V gene end was trimmed by 3 bases and the J gene end by 2 bases; junction bases not matched to a gene: 5. Per germline, CDR1 KGHSH and CDR2 LQKENI. This CDR3 region has 15 residues. In DNA form, the CDR3 reads TGTGCCAGCTCACCTCGGACAGGGCCGCAAGAGACCCAGTACTTC. It encodes CASSPRTGPQETQYF. The full variable domain, with the rest looked up from reference TRBV18 and TRBJ2-5, is NAGVMQNPRHLVRRRGQEARLRCSPMKGHSHVYWYRQLPEEGLKFMVYLQKENIIDESGMPKERFSAEFPKEGPSILRIQQVVRGDSAAYFCASSPRTGPQETQYFGPGTRLLVL.

The rearrangement uses TRBV9 and TRBJ2-1, with D unresolved. The V gene's germline CDR1 is SGDLS and CDR2 YYNGEE. The CDR3 sequence is 13 residues long. The V end was cut by 3 bases, the J end by 4 bases, with 8 bases between. The DNA for the CDR3 is TGTGCCAGCAGCGAAGCTCATTACAATGAGCAGTTCTTC. It yields the protein CASSEAHYNEQFF.

The genes are TRBV18 and TRBJ1-1, with 8 nucleotides matching TRBD1. The V gene's germline CDR1 is KGHSH and CDR2 LQKENI. The V segment lost 5 bases and the J segment 1 base; nucleotides outside the gene matches: 3. The CDR3 length is 14 residues. CDR3 nucleotides: TGTGCCAGCTCAGGACAGGGATCGAACACTGAAGCTTTCTTT. Translated, it gives CASSGQGSNTEAFF.

This chain links TRBV9 with TRBJ2-5; 14 bases align to TRBD2. This CDR3 is built from 16 residues. The germline V gene has CDR1 SGDLS and CDR2 YYNGEE. With 3 bases clipped from V and 5 bases from J, the junction kept 6 bases outside the gene matches. CDR3 sequence (DNA): TGTGCCAGCAGCGGGGGACTAGCGGGAGTACGGGAGACCCAGTACTTC. Translation gives CASSGGLAGVRETQYF.

V is TRBV27 and J is TRBJ1-1; the match to TRBD1 covers 7 bases. The CDR3 is made up of 18 amino acids. J lost 1 base, V lost 7 bases, and 18 bases had no gene match. Germline loops: CDR1 MNHEY, CDR2 SMNVEV (reference sequence). The CDR3 is CASTLPGGRGWGNTEAFF. The CDR3 DNA sequence: TGTGCCAGCACCCTCCCAGGGGGTAGGGGTTGGGGGAACACTGAAGCTTTCTTT.

J is TRBJ2-3 and V is TRBV5-1; a possible D gene is TRBD1 (5 bases). The V end was cut by 0 bases, the J end by 3 bases, with 8 bases between. The V gene's germline CDR1 is SGHRS and CDR2 YFSETQ. CDR3 length: 14 residues. This chain's CDR3 is CASSLGAGTDTQYF. Written as DNA, the CDR3 is TGCGCCAGCAGCTTGGGGGCAGGGACAGATACGCAGTATTTT.

The rearrangement joins TRBV4-2 to TRBJ1-2, with 9 bases aligning to TRBD1. The V and J ends lost 0 bases and 3 bases, in that order; junction bases with no gene match: 5. The CDR3 totals 16 residues. Per germline, CDR1 LGHNA and CDR2 YNFKEQ. The CDR3, as DNA: TGTGCCAGCAGCCAAGATTCCACAGGGGGCTACTATGGCTACACCTTC. Amino acid sequence: CASSQDSTGGYYGYTF.

The chain employs TRBV5-1 and TRBJ1-5, with D possibly TRBD1 on 6 matching bases. CDR1 SGHRS and CDR2 YFSETQ come from the germline V gene. The V and J ends lost 0 bases and 4 bases respectively, with 14 bases between them. This CDR3 comprises 16 residues. CDR3 bases: TGCGCCAGCAGCTTGGGTTTGACAGGCGTTAATCAGCCCCAGCATTTT. As protein: CASSLGLTGVNQPQHF.